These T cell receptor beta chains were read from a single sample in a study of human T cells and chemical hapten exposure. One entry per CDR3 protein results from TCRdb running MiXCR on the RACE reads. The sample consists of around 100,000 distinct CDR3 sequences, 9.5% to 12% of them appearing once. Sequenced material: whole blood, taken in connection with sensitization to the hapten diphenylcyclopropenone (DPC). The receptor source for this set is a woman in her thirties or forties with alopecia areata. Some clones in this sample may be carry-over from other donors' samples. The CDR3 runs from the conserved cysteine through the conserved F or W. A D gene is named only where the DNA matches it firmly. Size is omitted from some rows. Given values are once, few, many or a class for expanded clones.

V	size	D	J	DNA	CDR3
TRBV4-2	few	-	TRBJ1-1	TGTGCCAGCAGCCAAGGAGGAGCGACGAACACTGAAGCTTTCTTT	CASSQGGATNTEAFF
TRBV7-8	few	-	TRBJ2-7	TGTGCCAGCAGCTTCCTAAGATACAGCTCCTACGAGCAGTACTTC	CASSFLRYSSYEQYF
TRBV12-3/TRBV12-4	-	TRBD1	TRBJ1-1	TGTGCCAGCACCACCCCGACAGGGTACTTCACTGAAGCTTTCTTT	CASTTPTGYFTEAFF
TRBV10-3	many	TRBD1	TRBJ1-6	TGTGCCATCAGTGAGTCGGTCAGACAGGGGAATTCACCCCTCCACTTT	CAISESVRQGNSPLHF
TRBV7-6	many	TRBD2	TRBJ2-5	TGTGCCAGCAGCTCGCTAGCGGGGGGATTAGAGACCCAGTACTTC	CASSSLAGGLETQYF
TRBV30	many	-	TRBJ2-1	TGTGCCTGGAGTGTTCGAGCCTCAAATGAGCAGTTCTTC	CAWSVRASNEQFF
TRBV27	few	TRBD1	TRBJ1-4	TGTGCCAGCAGTCCCGGACAGGGGAAAGGAAAACTGTTTTTT	CASSPGQGKGKLFF
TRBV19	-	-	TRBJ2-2	TGTGCCAGTAGTATAGGGCAGGGGAACACCGGGGAGCTGTTTTTT	CASSIGQGNTGELFF
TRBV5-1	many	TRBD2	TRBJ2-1	TGCGCCAGCAGCGTTGGGGCTAGCGGGTACAATGAGCAGTTCTTC	CASSVGASGYNEQFF
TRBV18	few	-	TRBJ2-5	TGTGCCAGCTCGCGGAGGGGAGAGACCCAGTACTTC	CASSRRGETQYF
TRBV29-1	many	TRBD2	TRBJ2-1	TGCAGCGTTGCAGTAGCGGGAGGCCGGCGTGAGCAGTTCTTC	CSVAVAGGRREQFF
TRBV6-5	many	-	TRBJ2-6	TGTGCCAGCAGTTATAGGGGGTCCAATATCAACGTCCTGACTTTC	CASSYRGSNINVLTF
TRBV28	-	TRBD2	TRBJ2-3	TGTGCCAGCCTTAGCTCTCCGGGGCGGGAGGGCATGGATACGCAGTATTTT	CASLSSPGREGMDTQYF
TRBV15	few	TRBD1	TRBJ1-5	TGTGCCACCAGCACCGGTTGGACAGGGGACAGACAGCCCCAGCATTTT	CATSTGWTGDRQPQHF
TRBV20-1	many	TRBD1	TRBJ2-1	TGCAGTGCTAGATTGGCGGGGACAGGTGGCAATGAGCAGTTCTTC	CSARLAGTGGNEQFF
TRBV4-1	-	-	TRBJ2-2	TGCGCCAGCAGCCCCCTCCCGGGCAGGGGGGAGTCCGGGGAGCTGTTTTTT	CASSPLPGRGESGELFF
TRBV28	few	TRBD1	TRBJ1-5	TGTGCCAGCAGTTTTTCACAACGAGGGGGCAGCAATCAGCCCCAGCATTTT	CASSFSQRGGSNQPQHF
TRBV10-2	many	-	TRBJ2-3	TGCGCCAGCAGTGAGTTCAAACTAGACGCAGATACGCAGTATTTT	CASSEFKLDADTQYF
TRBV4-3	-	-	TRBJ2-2	TGCGCCAGCAGCCAAAGGACGGGTACCGGGGAGCTGTTTTTT	CASSQRTGTGELFF
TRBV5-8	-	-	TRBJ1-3	TGTGCCAGCAGCTTGGATTGGGGAAACACCATATATTTT	CASSLDWGNTIYF
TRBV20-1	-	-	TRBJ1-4	TGCAGTGCGATTATGACAGCGAATGAAAAACTGTTTTTT	CSAIMTANEKLFF
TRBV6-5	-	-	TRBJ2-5	TGTGCCAGCATCCCCCCGGACGGAGACCAAGAGACCCAGTACTTC	CASIPPDGDQETQYF
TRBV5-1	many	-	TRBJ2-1	TGCGCCAGCACCCCCTGGGGCTACAATGAGCAGTTCTTC	CASTPWGYNEQFF
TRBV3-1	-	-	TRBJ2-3	TGTGCCAGCAGCCAAATCGGGGGCCACTACACAGATACGCAGTATTTT	CASSQIGGHYTDTQYF
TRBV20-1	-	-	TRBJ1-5	TGCAGTGCAACCGGGACCAATCAGCCCCAGCATTTT	CSATGTNQPQHF
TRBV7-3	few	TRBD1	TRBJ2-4	TGTGCCAGCAGCTTGTCCCGGGACAGAGACATTCAGTACTTC	CASSLSRDRDIQYF
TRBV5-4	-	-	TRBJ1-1	TGTGCCAGCAGCTTGGAGGCCAGGGCGAACACTGAAGCTTTCTTT	CASSLEARANTEAFF
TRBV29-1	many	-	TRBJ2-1	TGCAGCGTTGAATATACGAAACCCCTCAATGAGCAGTTCTTC	CSVEYTKPLNEQFF
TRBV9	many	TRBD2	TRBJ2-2	TGTGCCACCGAGCTAGCGGGCTTT	CATELAGF
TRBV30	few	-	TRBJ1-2	TGTGCCTGGACTTTCGGTGGCCCCGGAGGCTACACCTTC	CAWTFGGPGGYTF
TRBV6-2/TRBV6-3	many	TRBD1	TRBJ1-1	TGTGCCAGCAGAAAGACAGGGTCCAGCACTGAAGCTTTCTTT	CASRKTGSSTEAFF
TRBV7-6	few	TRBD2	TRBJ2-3	TGTGCCAGCAGCTCCTACCTTAGCGGGACTACAGATACGCAGTATTTT	CASSSYLSGTTDTQYF
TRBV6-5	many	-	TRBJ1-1	TGTGCCAGCAGTTACTCGAGCCTGAACACTGAAGCTTTCTTT	CASSYSSLNTEAFF
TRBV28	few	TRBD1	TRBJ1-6	TGTGCCACCAAACCGGGACAGGGAGTATCCTCACCCCTCCACTTT	CATKPGQGVSSPLHF
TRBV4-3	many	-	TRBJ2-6	TGCGCCAGCAGCCAAGTTCGGGGAATGACTGGGGCCAACGTCCTGACTTTC	CASSQVRGMTGANVLTF
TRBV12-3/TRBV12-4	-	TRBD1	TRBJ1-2	TGTGCCAGCAGCTTCGGCAGGGGGGCCTATGGCTACACCTTC	CASSFGRGAYGYTF
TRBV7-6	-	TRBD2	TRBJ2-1	TGTGCCAGCAGCCCCTGGGGGACTAGCTCCTACAATGAGCAGTTCTTC	CASSPWGTSSYNEQFF
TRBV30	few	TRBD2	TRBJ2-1	TGTGCCGTAGCGGGGGCCATCAATGAGCAGTTCTTC	CAVAGAINEQFF
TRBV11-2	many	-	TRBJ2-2	TGTGCCAGCAGCCGCGCCGGGAGGGGGCGGAACACCGGGGAGCTGTTTTTT	CASSRAGRGRNTGELFF
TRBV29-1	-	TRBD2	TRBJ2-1	TGCAGCGTTGAAAGCGGGACTTACAATGAGCAGTTCTTC	CSVESGTYNEQFF
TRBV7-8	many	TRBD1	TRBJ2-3	TGTGCCAGCAGCCTGCAGGGGGCGAGCACAGATACGCAGTATTTT	CASSLQGASTDTQYF
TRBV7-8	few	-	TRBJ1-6	TGTGCCAGCAGTACGATCCTTAGAAATTCACCCCTCCACTTT	CASSTILRNSPLHF
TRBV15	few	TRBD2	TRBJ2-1	TGTGCCACCATAGAGGCCGGGAGGGTGGGAGTGGAGCAGTTCTTC	CATIEAGRVGVEQFF
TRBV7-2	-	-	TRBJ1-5	TGTGCCAGCAGCTTAGCGGACTCCTTGGGGCAGCCCCAGCATTTT	CASSLADSLGQPQHF
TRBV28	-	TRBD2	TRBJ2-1	TGTGCCAGCAGAAATGGAGCGGGGAATGAGCAGTTCTTC	CASRNGAGNEQFF
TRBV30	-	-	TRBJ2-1	TGTGCCTGGAGTGCGACTAGTAGTGAGCAGTTCTTC	CAWSATSSEQFF
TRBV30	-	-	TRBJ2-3	TGTGCCTGGAGTGTACAGAACTTCCTGCCGCAGTATTTT	CAWSVQNFLPQYF
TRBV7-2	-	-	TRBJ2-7	TGTGCCAGCAGCGAGGCCGAGCGACCGCATATCCACTACGAGCAGTACTTC	CASSEAERPHIHYEQYF
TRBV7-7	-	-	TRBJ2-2	TGTGCTAGCAGCCGACAGGAAGGCGCCGGGGAGCTGTTTTTT	CASSRQEGAGELFF
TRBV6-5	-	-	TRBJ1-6	TGTGCCAGCAGTTACTCGCCGACAAGCTCCTATAATTCACCCCTCCACTTT	CASSYSPTSSYNSPLHF
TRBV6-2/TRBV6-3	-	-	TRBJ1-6	TGTGCCAGCAGTGACCCACTTGCCCCCCTCCACTTT	CASSDPLAPLHF
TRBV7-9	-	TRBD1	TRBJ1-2	TGTGCCAGCAGCCGAGGACAGGCTGATAACTATGGCTACACCTTC	CASSRGQADNYGYTF
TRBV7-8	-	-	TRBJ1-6	TGTGCCAGCAGCCCGAAAGAGGGGTTGGGCTATAATTCAGCCCTCCACTTT	CASSPKEGLGYNSALHF
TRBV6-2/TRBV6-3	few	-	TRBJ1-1	TGTGCCAGCAGCCGTCCGATCTCAGTGAACACTGAAGCTTTCTTT	CASSRPISVNTEAFF
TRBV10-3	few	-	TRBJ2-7	TGTGCCATCAGCCGCGATCTCTACGAGCAGTACTTC	CAISRDLYEQYF
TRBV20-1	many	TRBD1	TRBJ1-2	TGCAGTGCTGGGGACAGGGTCGGAGCAAACTATGGCTACACCTTC	CSAGDRVGANYGYTF
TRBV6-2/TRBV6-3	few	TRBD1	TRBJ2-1	TGTGCCAGCAGCCGGACAGGGGTGTATGAGCAGTTCTTC	CASSRTGVYEQFF
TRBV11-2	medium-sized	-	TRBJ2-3	TGTGCCAGCAGACCTCTGGGCGGCACAGATACGCAGTATTTT	CASRPLGGTDTQYF